The present T cell receptor beta chain was sequenced within a study of vaccination effects on CD4 cells after COVID-19. Comments on this clone: Its antigen is unidentified.

Some clones are missing from TCRdb's copy, which holds only in-frame ones; the method was immunoSEQ multiplex PCR. Among tens of thousands of clones listed, approximately 73% were seen once. Researchers isolated CD4+ T cells once approximately eleven days of culture had elapsed. Having tested negative for nucleocapsid antibodies, the vaccine recipients showed no prior SARS-CoV-2 infection. Sequences were derived from CD4+ T cells from PBMCs cultured without peptide, sampled before COVID-19 vaccination. The source of this sequence is a human donor who received a COVID-19 vaccine.

The CDR3 DNA reads TGTGCCAGCAGCCTCGGGTCCGGGACTAGTCATGAAAAACTGTTTTTT. It yields the protein CASSLGSGTSHEKLFF. The V and J genes are TRBV7-9 and TRBJ1-4; D may be TRBD1 (5 bases). V gave up 5 bases and J gave up 6 bases, with 19 bases separating them. Germline V gene sequence: CDR1 SEHNR, CDR2 FQNEAQ (reference sequence). This CDR3 has 16 residues. The variable domain in full, completed from reference TRBV7-9 and TRBJ1-4, reads DTGVSQNPRHKITKRGQNVTFRCDPISEHNRLYWYRQTLGQGPEFLTYFQNEAQLEKSRLLSDRFSAERPKGSFSTLEIQRTEQGDSAMYLCASSLGSGTSHEKLFFGSGTQLSVL.